Presented here are 22 T cell receptor beta chains from one specimen sequenced in a study of blood T cell repertoires in COVID-19. Only in-frame clones appear in the TCRdb table, and some are missing; sequencing was by immunoSEQ multiplex PCR. The repertoire consists of 90,000 to 120,000 clones, with around 89% occurring once and the leading ten covering approximately 6.2%. What was sequenced was peripheral blood. The origin of the receptors is a man between 45 and 60 years old with active or convalescent COVID-19.

The chain carries TRBV24-1 and TRBJ2-5; D might be TRBD2 (6 bases). The CDR3 has 15 residues. From germline, CDR1 is KGHDR and CDR2 SFDVKD. V dropped 4 bases and J dropped 5 bases, with 16 bases sitting between them. CDR3 coding DNA: TGTGCCACCAGTGACCCCCGGGACGCGGGGGAGACCCAGTACTTC. Translating it yields CATSDPRDAGETQYF.

The rearrangement uses TRBV4-2 and TRBJ2-5; D remains ambiguous. V was shortened by 0 bases and J by 3 bases, with 5 bases between the two germline ends. This CDR3 is 13 amino acids long. From germline, CDR1 is LGHNA and CDR2 YNFKEQ. The CDR3 sequence: CASSQDLKETQYF. The CDR3 nucleotides are TGTGCCAGCAGCCAAGACTTAAAAGAGACCCAGTACTTC.

The chain employs TRBV19 and TRBJ2-1, with 10 bases identical to TRBD2. This CDR3 contains 15 residues. The trim removed 4 bases at V and 1 base at J, leaving 1 base unmatched. The germline V gene encodes CDR1 LNHDA and CDR2 SQIVND (reference sequence). The CDR3 reads CASSTGLASYNEQFF. Here the CDR3 DNA reads TGTGCCAGTAGTACGGGACTAGCGTCCTACAATGAGCAGTTCTTC.

The CDR3 sequence is CASSFRGTGLWTQYF. CDR3 nucleotides: TGTGCCAGCAGTTTCCGGGGGACAGGCCTCTGGACCCAGTACTTC. The chain joins TRBV28 to TRBJ2-5; 8 bases align to TRBD1. V gave up 3 bases and J gave up 7 bases; unmatched junction bases: 10. Per the germline V gene, CDR1 is MDHEN and CDR2 is SYDVKM. CDR3 length: 15 amino acids.

This chain's CDR3 is CASSLVGRTGYGYTF. The DNA of the CDR3 is TGTGCCAGCAGCTTGGTGGGTAGGACGGGGTATGGCTACACCTTC. The V call is TRBV5-6, the J call TRBJ1-2; D remains ambiguous. Per germline, CDR1 SGHDT and CDR2 YYEEEE. The CDR3 covers 15 residues. Trimming cost V 0 bases and J 5 bases, with 14 bases left between them. Full variable domain (rest looked up from reference TRBV5-6 and TRBJ1-2): DAGVTQSPTHLIKTRGQQVTLRCSPKSGHDTVSWYQQALGQGPQFIFQYYEEEERQRGNFPDRFSGHQFPNYSSELNVNALLLGDSALYLCASSLVGRTGYGYTFGSGTRLTVV.

This clone was observed a single time. The V gene is TRBV6-5, the J gene TRBJ2-1; 9 positions match TRBD1. This CDR3 has 14 residues. Germline CDR1 MNHEY, CDR2 SVGAGI. With 4 bases clipped from V and 6 bases from J, the junction kept 4 bases outside the gene matches. This CDR3 is CASSSEDRGNEQFF. For the CDR3, the DNA is TGTGCCAGCAGTTCCGAGGACAGGGGCAATGAGCAGTTCTTC.

V gene TRBV13 combines with J gene TRBJ2-5; tentative D call: TRBD2 (7 bases). Germline V gene data show CDR1 as PRHDT and CDR2 as FYEKMQ (reference sequence). This CDR3 has 16 residues. The V end lost 5 bases, the J end lost 5 bases, and 21 bases lay between the germline ends. The CDR3 sequence: CASSPSGGAGAETQYF. The CDR3 nucleotides are TGTGCCAGCAGCCCCAGTGGGGGGGCAGGGGCGGAGACCCAGTACTTC.

The genes are TRBV19 and TRBJ1-1; maybe TRBD1 (6 bases). This CDR3 is 14 amino acids long. V was cut by 3 bases and J by 2 bases, with 10 bases left in between. Germline lookup yields CDR1 LNHDA and CDR2 SQIVND (reference sequence). The CDR3: CASSIRGANTEAFF. As DNA, the CDR3 is TGTGCCAGTAGTATCCGGGGGGCCAACACTGAAGCTTTCTTT.

The chain links TRBV7-9 to TRBJ1-2; D perhaps matches TRBD1 (5 bases). The germline CDR1 and CDR2 sequences are SEHNR and FQNEAQ (reference sequence). CDR3 length: 12 residues. Trimming took off 0 bases at V and 13 bases at J, with 12 bases between the two ends. The CDR3 sequence: CASSLASAGPTF. As DNA, the CDR3 is TGTGCCAGCAGCTTAGCGAGCGCAGGGCCCACCTTC.

The chain combines TRBV28 with TRBJ1-2, with TRBD1 matching 12 bases. With 4 bases clipped from V and 7 bases from J, the junction kept 7 bases outside the gene matches. Germline-derived CDR1 and CDR2 are MDHEN and SYDVKM. CDR3 length equals 15 residues. CDR3 coding DNA: TGTGCCAGCAGTTCCGCCGGGACAGGGGGCTTTGGCTACACCTTC. This codes for CASSSAGTGGFGYTF.

This clone was seen only once. The chain uses TRBV7-2 and TRBJ2-2; TRBD2 aligns across 7 bases. The CDR3 runs 15 residues. Germline CDR1 SGHTA, CDR2 FQGNSA. J gave up 2 bases and V 7 bases, and 7 bases lay outside the gene matches. The CDR3 loop reads CASTPRDYNTGELFF. For the CDR3, the DNA is TGTGCCAGCACTCCCCGGGACTACAACACCGGGGAGCTGTTTTTT.

The V and J genes are TRBV9 and TRBJ2-3, with 9 bases identical to TRBD1. This CDR3 is 16 amino acids long. Looked up from germline, CDR1 is SGDLS and CDR2 is YYNGEE. V shed 0 bases, J shed 4 bases, and the junction held 6 bases outside the gene matches. CDR3 protein: CASSVGTGDPSDTQYF. CDR3 DNA: TGTGCCAGCAGCGTAGGGACAGGGGATCCATCAGATACGCAGTATTTT.

The chain combines TRBV5-1 with TRBJ1-2; TRBD1 matches 7 bases. The germline V gene has CDR1 SGHRS and CDR2 YFSETQ. The CDR3 consists of 14 residues. Trimming removed 4 bases from V and 6 bases from J; junction bases left unmatched: 9. CDR3 sequence: CASSLGGQAHGYTF. Written as DNA, the CDR3 is TGCGCCAGCAGCCTTGGCGGACAGGCTCATGGCTACACCTTC.

This chain connects TRBV19 to TRBJ2-4; 9 bases match TRBD1. The CDR3 sequence is 14 residues long. Germline CDR1 and CDR2: LNHDA and SQIVND (reference sequence). V was clipped by 5 bases and J by 3 bases; unmatched bases: 2. In DNA form, the CDR3 reads TGTGCCAGTAGTCCGACAGGGGGCAAAAACATTCAGTACTTC. It yields the protein CASSPTGGKNIQYF.

The rearrangement links TRBV27 to TRBJ1-1; D gene unclear. V lost 5 bases to trimming and J lost 1 base, with 11 bases between them. This CDR3 has 14 amino acids. Germline CDR1 and CDR2: MNHEY and SMNVEV (reference sequence). The CDR3 sequence is CASSLPIGNTEAFF. The CDR3 DNA follows: TGTGCCAGCAGTCTCCCGATCGGGAACACTGAAGCTTTCTTT.

The rearrangement uses TRBV6-5 and TRBJ2-7, with D possibly being TRBD1 (5 bases). This CDR3 spans 15 amino acids. The V and J ends lost 2 bases and 2 bases respectively, with 13 bases between them. Germline V lookup: CDR1 MNHEY, CDR2 SVGAGI. CDR3 sequence: CASSYIGHPTYEQYF. The CDR3 coding sequence is TGTGCCAGCAGTTACATCGGACATCCTACCTACGAGCAGTACTTC.

The rearrangement joins TRBV6-2 or TRBV6-3 to TRBJ1-5; unclear D gene. The CDR3 loop spans 15 amino acids. V lost 5 bases and J 0 bases, leaving 11 bases between the germline ends. Germline CDR1 MNHEY, CDR2 SVGEGT. For the CDR3, the DNA is TGTGCCAGCAGTCTCCTATTAAATAGCAATCAGCCCCAGCATTTT. Translating gives CASSLLLNSNQPQHF.

This rearrangement joins TRBV14 to TRBJ2-7; D may be TRBD1 (6 bases). The CDR3 loop spans 13 amino acids. Germline-derived CDR1 and CDR2 are SGHDN and FVKESK. Trimming took 4 bases from V and 2 from J, leaving 9 bases between them. In DNA, the CDR3 is TGTGCCAGCAGCCCTGGACAGCCCTACGAGCAGTACTTC. Translating gives CASSPGQPYEQYF.

This rearrangement joins TRBV11-2 to TRBJ2-7; TRBD2 matches 8 bases. The junction had 11 bases not matched to a gene; V was cut back by 5 bases and J by 5 bases. The CDR3 runs 15 residues. Looked up from germline, CDR1 is SGHAT and CDR2 is FQNNGV. The CDR3 here is CASSPGTRSLHEQYF. In DNA, the CDR3 is TGTGCCAGCAGCCCAGGGACTAGAAGTCTCCACGAGCAGTACTTC.

This clone was recorded only once. The chain couples TRBV9 to TRBJ2-1; 9 bases align to TRBD2. Germline V gene sequence: CDR1 SGDLS, CDR2 YYNGEE. The CDR3 sequence is 15 residues long. V was clipped by 6 bases and J by 0 bases; unmatched bases: 4. The CDR3 spells CASTSTSGSYNEQFF. CDR3 bases: TGTGCCAGCACCTCGACTAGCGGCTCCTACAATGAGCAGTTCTTC.

The chain employs TRBV7-9 and TRBJ2-7, with 14 bases matching TRBD2. CDR1 SEHNR and CDR2 FQNEAQ come from the germline V gene (reference sequence). The CDR3 runs to 17 residues. With 1 base clipped from V and 0 bases from J, the junction kept 2 bases outside the gene matches. The CDR3 reads CASSLGLAGGNSYEQYF. The CDR3 coding sequence is TGTGCCAGCAGCTTAGGACTAGCGGGAGGGAACTCCTACGAGCAGTACTTC.

This clone was counted a few times. As DNA, the CDR3 is TGTGCCAGCAGCGGGGCAGACAGGGGTCGTGATGAGCAGTTCTTC. Translated: CASSGADRGRDEQFF. The chain joins TRBV9 to TRBJ2-1, with 8 nucleotides matching TRBD1. This CDR3 region has 15 residues. The J segment lost 8 bases and the V segment lost 3 bases, leaving 10 bases of the junction unmatched. Germline loops: CDR1 SGDLS, CDR2 YYNGEE.